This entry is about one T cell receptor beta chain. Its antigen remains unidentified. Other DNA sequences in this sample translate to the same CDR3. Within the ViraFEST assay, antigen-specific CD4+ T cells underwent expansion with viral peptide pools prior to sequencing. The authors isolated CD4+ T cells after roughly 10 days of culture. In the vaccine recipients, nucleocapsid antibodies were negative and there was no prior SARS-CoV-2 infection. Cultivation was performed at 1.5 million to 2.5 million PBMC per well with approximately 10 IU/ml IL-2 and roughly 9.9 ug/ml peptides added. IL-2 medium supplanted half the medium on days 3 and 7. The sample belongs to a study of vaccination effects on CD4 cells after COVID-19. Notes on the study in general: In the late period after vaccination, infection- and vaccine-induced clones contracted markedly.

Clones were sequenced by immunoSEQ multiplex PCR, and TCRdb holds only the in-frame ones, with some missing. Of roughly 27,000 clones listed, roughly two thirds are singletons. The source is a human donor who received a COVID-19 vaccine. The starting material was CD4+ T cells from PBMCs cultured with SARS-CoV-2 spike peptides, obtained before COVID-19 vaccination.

CDR3 sequence reads: CASSLGYEQYF. The DNA of the CDR3 is TGTGCCAGCAGTTTAGGTTACGAGCAGTACTTC. This chain links TRBV28 with TRBJ2-7, with D unresolved. The germline gives CDR1 MDHEN, CDR2 SYDVKM. The length of the CDR3 is 11 residues. V lost 2 bases and J 4 bases, leaving 3 bases between the germline ends.